The entry below gives a single T cell receptor beta chain sequence along with its context. Its antigen is still unknown. This sample was included in a study of cytomegalovirus exposure and HLA in healthy donors. PCR employed 60 Vbeta and 13 Jbeta primers. Repertoires were generated with immunoSEQ multiplex PCR, while TCRdb's copy carries only in-frame clones and drops some. This table has over 150,000 clones, over 75% appearing once. Broader study findings: The study reported that TCR beta sequences accurately predicted HLA-A and HLA-B alleles in most subjects. Cytomegalovirus-associated TCR beta chains were listed, numbering more than 150.

CDR1 is LGHNT, CDR2 FRNRAP, per germline. Trimming removed 5 bases at V and 0 bases at J, with 14 bases between. The CDR3 loop spans 16 amino acids. The sequence was obtained from a boy between 2 and 10 years old in good health and CMV-seronegative. The chain carries TRBV12-5 and TRBJ2-1; D may be TRBD1 (6 bases). The source material was PBMCs. The CDR3 reads CASGPDRPSSYNEQFF. DNA for the CDR3: TGTGCTAGTGGTCCTGACAGGCCCAGCTCCTACAATGAGCAGTTCTTC.